This T cell receptor (beta chain) was recorded in a study of T cells in Graves' hyperthyroidism and ophthalmopathy. Study-wide context: Prior to any treatment, at the point of initial diagnosis, peripheral blood was collected.

Amplified TCR beta CDR3 regions derived from RNA transcripts. TCR CDR3 underwent first-round RT-PCR with the HTBI primer set. TCRdb analysed the multiplex PCR reads with MiXCR anew, one entry per CDR3 protein. The table records 600,000 to 650,000 distinct CDR3 sequences, under 25% of them present only once. This clonotype turned up a few times. Its cognate antigen is unknown. General study results and limits: Researchers found most expanded thyroid clonotypes above 0.001 in blood as well.

Uncontrolled infection, other autoimmune disease, pregnancy or lactation disqualified patients from enrolment. The study based diagnoses on clinical symptoms, serum thyroxine and TRAb, thyroid ultrasound and orbital computed tomography. Trimming took 5 bases from V and 4 from J, leaving 12 bases between them. The CDR3 contains 13 residues. Germline CDR1 SEHNR, CDR2 FQNEAQ (reference sequence). The genes are TRBV7-9 and TRBJ2-7, with D maybe TRBD2 (6 bases). The source material was blood. The TCR originated in a man in his thirties or forties with Graves' ophthalmopathy. CDR3 in amino acids: CASSVGGRYEQYF. The CDR3 DNA is TGTGCCAGCAGCGTAGGAGGGCGGTACGAGCAGTACTTC.